The sequence of this T cell receptor beta chain was determined in a study of neurological immune-mediated disorders. Overall study results and limits: Expanded clones shared no identical CDR3 amino acid sequences across subjects, which suggested private TCR-beta repertoires in all groups.

TCRdb recomputed calls from the 5' RACE reads with MiXCR, one row per CDR3 protein. Seen here are roughly 80,000 distinct CDR3 sequences, about 9.4% observed once, and the top ten hold around 1.7%. Ten or more counts support this clonotype. The antigen is unknown. This sequence originates from a man aged 50 to 60 in good health. The sample was PBMCs.

The CDR3 region is CASSYSTSGIYEQYF. The CDR3 DNA reads TGCGCCAGCAGCTATTCGACTAGCGGGATCTACGAGCAGTACTTC. This chain joins TRBV5-1 and TRBJ2-7; 11 nucleotides align to TRBD2. Germline V lookup: CDR1 SGHRS, CDR2 YFSETQ. The J segment lost 3 bases and the V segment lost 3 bases, leaving 5 bases of the junction unmatched. The CDR3 totals 15 residues.